This TCR beta chain was identified during a study of blood T cell repertoires in COVID-19. Study as a whole: The origin of the acute and convalescent COVID-19 samples was the United States, Italy and Spain.

Authors' processing steps: Nucleated cell number was recorded as an estimate derived from reference gene primer amplification. This table comes from immunoSEQ multiplex PCR, and its TCRdb copy is limited to in-frame clones, with some not included. That table gives V, J and clone size, and the DNA gave D and trimming. This table holds around 120,000 clones, roughly 88% found once. With 1 base removed from V and 5 bases from J, the gap between germline ends came to 15 bases. The germline CDR1 and CDR2 sequences are SGHRS and YFSETQ. The CDR3 loop spans 15 amino acids. The sample consisted of peripheral blood. The receptor's source is a man aged 50-60 years with acute or convalescent COVID-19. This chain joins TRBV5-1 and TRBJ2-5; D may be TRBD2 (5 bases). The CDR3 region has the DNA TGCGCCAGCAGCTTGACCCCACCCCGCGGGGAGACCCAGTACTTC. It encodes CASSLTPPRGETQYF.